Presented here are 9 T cell receptor beta chains from one specimen sequenced in a study of T cell responses to AZD1222 COVID-19 vaccine. Data came from immunoSEQ multiplex PCR; TCRdb stores just in-frame clones and leaves some out. Of roughly 150,000 clones in the sample, around 90% were seen once. Source: peripheral blood, taken on day 0 of AZD1222 vaccination. These receptors all come from an adult in good health.

The chain couples TRBV29-1 to TRBJ2-5, with D perhaps matching TRBD2 (6 bases). CDR3 length: 12 residues. Germline V gene sequence: CDR1 SQVTM, CDR2 ANQGSEA. V was clipped by 8 bases and J by 5 bases, with 15 bases between them. This CDR3 reads CSSRSGRETQYF. The CDR3, as DNA: TGCAGCTCCCGGTCGGGGAGGGAGACCCAGTACTTC.

The chain links TRBV11-3 to TRBJ2-2; 9 bases line up with TRBD1. This CDR3 contains 15 residues. Germline values: CDR1 SGHNT, CDR2 YENEEA. Losses at the gene ends were 5 bases for V and 5 bases for J; bases not matched to a gene: 6. Here the CDR3 reads CASSLRQGETGELFF. DNA for the CDR3: TGTGCCAGCAGCCTCAGACAGGGGGAGACCGGGGAGCTGTTTTTT.

This clone was seen only a few times. This chain uses TRBV7-3 with TRBJ1-2, with D maybe TRBD1 (6 bases). V was clipped by 4 bases and J by 4 bases, with 19 bases between them. The V gene's germline CDR1 is SGHTA and CDR2 FQGTGA. The CDR3 is 16 residues long. CDR3 protein: CASSSRPGTSVYGYTF. CDR3 DNA sequence: TGTGCCAGCAGCTCTCGACCCGGGACAAGCGTCTATGGCTACACCTTC.

The chain joins TRBV11-2 to TRBJ2-1; D may match TRBD1 or TRBD2 (6 bases each). The ends were cut back, 4 bases at V and 10 bases at J, with 23 bases in the middle. Germline V gene lookup returns CDR1 SGHAT and CDR2 FQNNGV. The CDR3 runs to 16 residues. In nucleotides, the CDR3 is TGTGCCAGCAGCTCTATAGAGGGGGAGGAGAGCCCAGAGCAGTTCTTC. It is translated as CASSSIEGEESPEQFF.

This chain joins TRBV19 and TRBJ1-6, with TRBD1 as a possible D gene (6 bases). The germline V gene encodes CDR1 LNHDA and CDR2 SQIVND (reference sequence). V gave up 5 bases and J gave up 8 bases, with 19 bases separating them. The CDR3 covers 16 residues. The CDR3, as DNA: TGTGCCAGTAGTGCCCTAGGGGGAATGATAGATTCACCCCTCCACTTT. Translating it yields CASSALGGMIDSPLHF. The variable domain in full, completed from reference TRBV19 and TRBJ1-6, reads DGGITQSPKYLFRKEGQNVTLSCEQNLNHDAMYWYRQDPGQGLRLIYYSQIVNDFQKGDIAEGYSVSREKKESFPLTVTSAQKNPTAFYLCASSALGGMIDSPLHFGNGTRLTVT.

The chain employs TRBV7-2 and TRBJ2-2, with D uncertain. The CDR3 extends over 15 amino acids. The V end was cut by 3 bases, the J end by 4 bases, with 12 bases between. Germline values: CDR1 SGHTA, CDR2 FQGNSA. The CDR3 here is CASSFNSLFTGELFF. CDR3 nucleotides: TGTGCCAGCAGCTTCAACAGCTTATTCACCGGGGAGCTGTTTTTT.

The chain is built from TRBV5-1 and TRBJ2-7; 7 bases match TRBD2. CDR1 is SGHRS and CDR2 is YFSETQ in the germline V gene. J was trimmed by 5 bases and V by 4 bases; bases with no gene match: 15. This CDR3 has 16 residues. The chain's CDR3 is CASSGGLGRGIDEQYF. DNA of the CDR3: TGCGCCAGCAGCGGAGGACTAGGGCGGGGTATCGACGAGCAGTACTTC.

CDR3 sequence: CASSHRDSIYNEQFF. CDR3 coding DNA: TGTGCCAGCAGCCACCGGGACAGCATATACAATGAGCAGTTCTTC. V gene TRBV3-1 (or the pseudogene TRBV3-2) combines with J gene TRBJ2-1, with TRBD1 identical over 7 bases. V shed 3 bases, J shed 4 bases, and the junction held 6 bases outside the gene matches. CDR3 length equals 15 residues. Germline loops: CDR1 LGHDT, CDR2 YNNKEL (reference sequence).

The CDR3 reads CASSIGGQPYGYTF. As DNA, the CDR3 is TGTGCCAGTAGTATTGGGGGACAGCCCTATGGCTACACCTTC. The V gene is TRBV19, the J gene TRBJ1-2; 7 bases are shared with TRBD1. V dropped 3 bases and J dropped 4; count of bases not matched to a gene: 5. The CDR3 spans 14 residues. Germline V CDR1 and CDR2: LNHDA, SQIVND (reference sequence). The full variable domain, rest sourced from reference TRBV19 and TRBJ1-2, is DGGITQSPKYLFRKEGQNVTLSCEQNLNHDAMYWYRQDPGQGLRLIYYSQIVNDFQKGDIAEGYSVSREKKESFPLTVTSAQKNPTAFYLCASSIGGQPYGYTFGSGTRLTVV.